This TCR beta chain comes out of a study of blood T cell repertoires in COVID-19. Study-wide background: The United States, Italy and Spain were the sources of the acute and convalescent COVID-19 samples.

Germline V gene sequence: CDR1 GTSNPN, CDR2 SVGIG (reference sequence). The V end lost 5 bases, the J end lost 6 bases, and 14 bases lay between the germline ends. The CDR3 covers 13 residues. Profiled with immunoSEQ multiplex PCR; TCRdb holds only in-frame clones, not every one. The sample lists roughly 160,000 clones, roughly 90% occurring once. The sample was peripheral blood. This clonotype was sampled from a man in his fifties with acute or convalescent COVID-19. The chain carries TRBV30 and TRBJ2-1; tentatively, D is TRBD2 (6 bases). DNA for the CDR3: TGTGCCTGGGCGGGACTGTGGGGCAATGAGCAGTTCTTC. This encodes CAWAGLWGNEQFF.